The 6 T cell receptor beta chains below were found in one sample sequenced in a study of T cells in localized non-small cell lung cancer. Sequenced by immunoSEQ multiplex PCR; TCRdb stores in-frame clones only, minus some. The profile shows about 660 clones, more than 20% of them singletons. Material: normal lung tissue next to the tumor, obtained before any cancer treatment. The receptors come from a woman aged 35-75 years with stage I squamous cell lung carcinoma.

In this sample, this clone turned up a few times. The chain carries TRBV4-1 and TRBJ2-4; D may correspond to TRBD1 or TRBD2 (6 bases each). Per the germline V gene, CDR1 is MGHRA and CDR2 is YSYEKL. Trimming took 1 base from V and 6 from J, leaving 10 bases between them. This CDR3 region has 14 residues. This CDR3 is CASSQGEGGNIQYF. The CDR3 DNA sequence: TGCGCCAGCAGCCAAGGAGAGGGGGGAAACATTCAGTACTTC.

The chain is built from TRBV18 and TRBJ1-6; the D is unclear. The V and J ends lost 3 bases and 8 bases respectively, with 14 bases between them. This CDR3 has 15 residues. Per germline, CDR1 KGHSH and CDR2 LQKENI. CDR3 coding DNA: TGTGCCAGCTCACCTTCCACAGCTTTAGATTCACCCCTCCACTTT. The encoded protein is CASSPSTALDSPLHF.

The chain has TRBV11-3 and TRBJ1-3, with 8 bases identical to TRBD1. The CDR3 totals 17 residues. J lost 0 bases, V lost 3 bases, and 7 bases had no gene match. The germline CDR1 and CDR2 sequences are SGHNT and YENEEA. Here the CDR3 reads CASSLARDRISGNTIYF. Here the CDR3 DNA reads TGTGCCAGCAGCTTGGCCCGGGACAGGATCTCTGGAAACACCATATATTTT.

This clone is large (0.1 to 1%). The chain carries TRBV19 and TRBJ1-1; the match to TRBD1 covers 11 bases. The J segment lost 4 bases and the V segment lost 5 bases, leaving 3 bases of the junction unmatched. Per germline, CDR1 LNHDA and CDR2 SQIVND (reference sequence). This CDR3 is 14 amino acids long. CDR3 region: CASSPGQGATEAFF. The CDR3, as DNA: TGTGCCAGTAGTCCCGGACAGGGGGCCACTGAAGCTTTCTTT.

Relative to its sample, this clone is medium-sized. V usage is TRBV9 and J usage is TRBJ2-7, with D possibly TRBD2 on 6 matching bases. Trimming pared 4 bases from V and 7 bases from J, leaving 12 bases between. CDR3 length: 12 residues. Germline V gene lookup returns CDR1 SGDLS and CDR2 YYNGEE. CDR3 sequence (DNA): TGTGCCAGCAGCTACGGGACTCGTGAGCAGTACTTC. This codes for CASSYGTREQYF.

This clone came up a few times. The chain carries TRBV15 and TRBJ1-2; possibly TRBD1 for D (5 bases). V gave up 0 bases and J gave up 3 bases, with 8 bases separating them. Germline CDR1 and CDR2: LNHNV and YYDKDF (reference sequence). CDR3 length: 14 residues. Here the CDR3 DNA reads TGTGCCACCAGCAGAGAAACAGGAGACTATGGCTACACCTTC. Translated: CATSRETGDYGYTF.